This T cell receptor (beta chain) was sequenced during a study of OX40 agonist ivuxolimab in advanced cancers. Background on the study: Clinicians treated patients with ivuxolimab, an agonistic anti-OX40 (CD134) antibody. Participants, approximately 80% male, averaged around 60 years of age, ranging from roughly 20 to 85. Whole-study results and caveats: The study observed clonal expansion of CD4+ and CD8+ blood T cells by week 6 at 0.1 to 3.0 mg/kg.

Measured with immunoSEQ multiplex PCR; TCRdb has only the in-frame clones, and not every one. The sample comprises tens of thousands of clones, more than 85% of which are singletons, and approximately 6.9% rests with the top ten. Cycle 7 day 1, cycle 4 day 1, and baseline were the timepoints at which blood was sampled. This clone was seen once. What it binds is not known. The germline CDR1 and CDR2 sequences are SGHTS and YDEGEE. CDR3 length: 15 amino acids. The junction had 5 bases not matched to a gene; V was cut back by 0 bases and J by 6 bases. This receptor was taken from an adult with an advanced solid tumor such as melanoma, head and neck, liver or kidney cancer. The material was CD4+ or CD8+ T cells sorted from blood, obtained in a trial of the OX40 agonist ivuxolimab. The chain has TRBV5-8 and TRBJ1-5; 8 positions agree with TRBD1. For the CDR3, the DNA is TGTGCCAGCAGCTTGGGGGACAGGCCGGGTCAGCCCCAGCATTTT. It translates to CASSLGDRPGQPQHF.